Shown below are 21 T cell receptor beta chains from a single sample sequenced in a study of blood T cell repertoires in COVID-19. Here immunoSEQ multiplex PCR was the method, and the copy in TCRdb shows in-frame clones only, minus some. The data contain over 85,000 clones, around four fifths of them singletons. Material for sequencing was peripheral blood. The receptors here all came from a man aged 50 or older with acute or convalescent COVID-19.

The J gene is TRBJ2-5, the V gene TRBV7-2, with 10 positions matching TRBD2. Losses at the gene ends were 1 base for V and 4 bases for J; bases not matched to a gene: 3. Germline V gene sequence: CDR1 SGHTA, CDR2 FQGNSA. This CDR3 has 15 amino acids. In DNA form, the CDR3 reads TGTGCCAGCAGCTTAGGGTTAGCGGGAGGAGAGACCCAGTACTTC. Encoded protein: CASSLGLAGGETQYF.

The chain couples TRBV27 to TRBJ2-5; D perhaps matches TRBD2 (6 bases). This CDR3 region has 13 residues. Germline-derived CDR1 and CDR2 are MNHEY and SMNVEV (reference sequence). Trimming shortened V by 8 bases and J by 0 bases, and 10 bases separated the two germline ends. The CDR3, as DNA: TGTGCCAGCTGGGACTCCAACCAAGAGACCCAGTACTTC. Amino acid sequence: CASWDSNQETQYF.

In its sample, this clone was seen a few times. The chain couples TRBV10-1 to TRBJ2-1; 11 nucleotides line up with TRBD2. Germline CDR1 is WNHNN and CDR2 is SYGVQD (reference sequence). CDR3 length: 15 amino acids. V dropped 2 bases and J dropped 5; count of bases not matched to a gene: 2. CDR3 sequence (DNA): TGCGCCAGCAGTGAGACTAGCGGGGGCGACAATGAGCAGTTCTTC. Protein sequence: CASSETSGGDNEQFF.

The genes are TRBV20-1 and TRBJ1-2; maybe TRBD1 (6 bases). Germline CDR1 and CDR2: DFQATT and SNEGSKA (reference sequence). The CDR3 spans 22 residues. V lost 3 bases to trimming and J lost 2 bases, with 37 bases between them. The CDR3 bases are TGCAGTGCTAGTGGGGAGGGGGACGGACGCAGCGGTACTAGGTCGGGCAACTATGGCTACACCTTC. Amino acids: CSASGEGDGRSGTRSGNYGYTF.

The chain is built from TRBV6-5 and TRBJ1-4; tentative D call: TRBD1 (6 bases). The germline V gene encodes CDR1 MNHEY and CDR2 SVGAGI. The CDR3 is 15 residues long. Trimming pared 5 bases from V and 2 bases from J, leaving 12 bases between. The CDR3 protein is CASSLSDSTNEKLFF. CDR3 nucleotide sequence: TGTGCCAGCAGTCTATCGGACAGCACTAATGAAAAACTGTTTTTT.

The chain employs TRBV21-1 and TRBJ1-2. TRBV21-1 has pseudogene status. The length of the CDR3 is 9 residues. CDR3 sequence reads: CAIKGTYTF. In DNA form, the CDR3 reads TGTGCCATCAAGGGGACTTACACCTTC.

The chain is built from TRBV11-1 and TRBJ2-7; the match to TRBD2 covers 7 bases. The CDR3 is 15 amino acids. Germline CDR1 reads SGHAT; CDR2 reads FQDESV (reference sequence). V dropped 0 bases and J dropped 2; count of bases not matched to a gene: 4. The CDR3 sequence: CASSLAGGLTYEQYF. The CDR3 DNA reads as TGTGCCAGCAGCTTAGCGGGAGGGCTGACCTACGAGCAGTACTTC. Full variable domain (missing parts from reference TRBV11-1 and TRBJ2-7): EAEVAQSPRYKITEKSQAVAFWCDPISGHATLYWYRQILGQGPELLVQFQDESVVDDSQLPKDRFSAERLKGVDSTLKIQPAELGDSAMYLCASSLAGGLTYEQYFGPGTRLTVT.

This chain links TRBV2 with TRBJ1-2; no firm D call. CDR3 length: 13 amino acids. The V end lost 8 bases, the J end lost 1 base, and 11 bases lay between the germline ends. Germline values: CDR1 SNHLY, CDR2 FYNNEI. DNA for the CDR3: TGTGCCAGCGTGTACAGCTTTAACTATGGCTACACCTTC. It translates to CASVYSFNYGYTF. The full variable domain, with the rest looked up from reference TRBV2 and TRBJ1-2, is EPEVTQTPSHQVTQMGQEVILRCVPISNHLYFYWYRQILGQKVEFLVSFYNNEISEKSEIFDDQFSVERPDGSNFTLKIRSTKLEDSAMYFCASVYSFNYGYTFGSGTRLTVV.

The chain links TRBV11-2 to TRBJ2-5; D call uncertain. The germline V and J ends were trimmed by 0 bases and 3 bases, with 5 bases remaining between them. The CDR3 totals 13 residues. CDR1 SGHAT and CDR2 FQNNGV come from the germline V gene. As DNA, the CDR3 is TGTGCCAGCAGCTTAGATCGGGAAGAGACCCAGTACTTC. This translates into CASSLDREETQYF. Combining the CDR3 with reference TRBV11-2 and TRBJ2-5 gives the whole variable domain EAGVAQSPRYKIIEKRQSVAFWCNPISGHATLYWYQQILGQGPKLLIQFQNNGVVDDSQLPKDRFSAERLKGVDSTLKIQPAKLEDSAVYLCASSLDREETQYFGPGTRLLVL.

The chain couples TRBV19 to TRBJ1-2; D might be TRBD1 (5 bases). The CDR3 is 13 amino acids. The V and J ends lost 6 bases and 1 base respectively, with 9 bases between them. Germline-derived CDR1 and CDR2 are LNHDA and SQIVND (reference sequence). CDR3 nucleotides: TGTGCCAGTAGCCAGGGTTTTAACTATGGCTACACCTTC. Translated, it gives CASSQGFNYGYTF.

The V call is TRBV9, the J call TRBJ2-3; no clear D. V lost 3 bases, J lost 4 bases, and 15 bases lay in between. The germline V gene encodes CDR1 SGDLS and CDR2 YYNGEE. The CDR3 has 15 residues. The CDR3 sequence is CASSAGLTTADTQYF. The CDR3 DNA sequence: TGTGCCAGCAGCGCCGGGTTAACCACGGCAGATACGCAGTATTTT.

The CDR3 reads CASSLTAGNTIYF. In DNA form, the CDR3 reads TGTGCCAGCAGCTTAACGGCTGGAAACACCATATATTTT. The chain carries TRBV7-2 and TRBJ1-3; D is unclear. The V gene's germline CDR1 is SGHTA and CDR2 FQGNSA. V gave up 2 bases and J gave up 2 bases, with 4 bases separating them. The CDR3 is 13 amino acids.

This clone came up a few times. In DNA form, the CDR3 reads TGTGCCAGCAGCTGGGCTAACAGGGGGCCTCCCCCAGATACGCAGTATTTT. Its translation: CASSWANRGPPPDTQYF. The V gene is TRBV7-2, the J gene TRBJ2-3; TRBD1 matches at 9 bases. Trimming removed 4 bases from V and 4 bases from J; junction bases left unmatched: 12. Looked up from germline, CDR1 is SGHTA and CDR2 is FQGNSA. The CDR3 extends over 17 amino acids.

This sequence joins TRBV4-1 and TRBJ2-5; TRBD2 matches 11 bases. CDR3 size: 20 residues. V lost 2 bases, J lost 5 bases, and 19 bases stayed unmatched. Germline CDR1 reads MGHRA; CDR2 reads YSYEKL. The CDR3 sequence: CASSQIPGASGGRRRETQYF. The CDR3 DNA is TGCGCCAGCAGCCAAATCCCGGGGGCTAGCGGGGGGCGGCGGCGCGAGACCCAGTACTTC.

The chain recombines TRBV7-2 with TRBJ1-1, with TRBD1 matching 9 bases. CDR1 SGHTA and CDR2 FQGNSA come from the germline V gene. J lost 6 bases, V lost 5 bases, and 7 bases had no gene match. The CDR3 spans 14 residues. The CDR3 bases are TGTGCCAGCAGCGAACAGGGGGCGAGCTCTGAAGCTTTCTTT. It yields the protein CASSEQGASSEAFF.

The CDR3 DNA is TGTGCCAGCTCACCAGGACAGTACCAAGAGACCCAGTACTTC. Translating gives CASSPGQYQETQYF. The chain links TRBV18 to TRBJ2-5; D might be TRBD1 (6 bases). The CDR3 runs to 14 residues. Trimming removed 2 bases at V and 0 bases at J, with 7 bases between. Germline CDR1 reads KGHSH; CDR2 reads LQKENI.

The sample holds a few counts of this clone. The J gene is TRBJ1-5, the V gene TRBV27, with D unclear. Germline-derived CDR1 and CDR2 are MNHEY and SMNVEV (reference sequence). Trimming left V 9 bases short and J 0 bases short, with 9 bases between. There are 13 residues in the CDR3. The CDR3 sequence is CASQSYSNQPQHF. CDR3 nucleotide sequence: TGTGCCAGTCAGTCTTATAGCAATCAGCCCCAGCATTTT.

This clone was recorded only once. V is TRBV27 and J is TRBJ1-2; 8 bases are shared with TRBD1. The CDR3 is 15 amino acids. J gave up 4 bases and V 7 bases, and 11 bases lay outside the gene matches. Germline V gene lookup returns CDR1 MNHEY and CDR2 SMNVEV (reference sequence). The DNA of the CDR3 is TGTGCCAGCAAAACGGACGGAGGACAGGGCTATGGCTACACCTTC. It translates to CASKTDGGQGYGYTF.

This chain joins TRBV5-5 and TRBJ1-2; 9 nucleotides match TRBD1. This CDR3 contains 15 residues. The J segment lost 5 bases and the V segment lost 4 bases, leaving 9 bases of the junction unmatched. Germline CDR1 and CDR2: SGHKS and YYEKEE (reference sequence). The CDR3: CASSPSGTGLYGYTF. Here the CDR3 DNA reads TGTGCCAGCAGCCCGTCCGGGACAGGGCTTTATGGCTACACCTTC.

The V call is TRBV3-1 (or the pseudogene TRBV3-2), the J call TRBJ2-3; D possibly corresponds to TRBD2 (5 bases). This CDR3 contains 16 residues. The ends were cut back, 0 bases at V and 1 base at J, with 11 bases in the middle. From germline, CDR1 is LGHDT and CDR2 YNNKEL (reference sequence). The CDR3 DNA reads TGTGCCAGCAGCCAAGAGTCCAGCGGACGCACAGATACGCAGTATTTT. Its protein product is CASSQESSGRTDTQYF.

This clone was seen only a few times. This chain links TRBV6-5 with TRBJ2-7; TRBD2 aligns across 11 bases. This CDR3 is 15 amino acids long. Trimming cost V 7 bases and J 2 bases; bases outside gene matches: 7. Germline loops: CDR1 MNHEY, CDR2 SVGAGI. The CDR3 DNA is TGTGCCAGCACTTCGCTAGCGGGGGGACCCTACGAGCAGTACTTC. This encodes CASTSLAGGPYEQYF.